A single sample is the source of the 25 T cell receptor beta chains below, sequenced in a study of cytomegalovirus exposure and HLA in healthy donors (dated by TCRdb to the late 2010s). The method behind the library was the immunoSEQ multiplex PCR assay. For the multiplex PCR, a mixture combining 60 forward primers for TCR Vbeta segments and 13 reverse primers for TCR Jbeta segments was used. TCRdb retrieved this table from immuneACCESS and kept in-frame rearrangements only. Not all clones are present; in checked studies, unresolved V genes account for under half, and no reason is known for the remainder. Within this sample are 150,000 or so clones, with roughly 80% of them counted one time only. The ten largest make up roughly 2% of the sample. Material: PBMCs. These receptors were taken from a female donor in good health and CMV-seronegative.

The genes are TRBV25-1 and TRBJ1-1; no clear D. The germline V and J ends were trimmed by 3 bases and 4 bases, with 9 bases remaining between them. Looked up from germline, CDR1 is MGHDK and CDR2 is SYGVNS. This CDR3 has 13 residues. CDR3: CASSEGSATEAFF. The CDR3 bases are TGTGCCAGCAGTGAGGGCTCAGCCACTGAAGCTTTCTTT.

V gene TRBV7-9 combines with J gene TRBJ1-1, with D perhaps matching TRBD1 (5 bases). Germline V gives CDR1 SEHNR, CDR2 FQNEAQ (reference sequence). The CDR3 sequence is 15 residues long. V dropped 4 bases and J dropped 1 base, with 13 bases sitting between them. DNA of the CDR3: TGTGCCAGCAGCTCACCCCAAGACAGGAACACTGAAGCTTTCTTT. This sequence encodes CASSSPQDRNTEAFF.

V is TRBV30 and J is TRBJ1-2; no clear D. V was shortened by 2 bases and J by 6 bases, with 7 bases between the two germline ends. Looked up from germline, CDR1 is GTSNPN and CDR2 is SVGIG (reference sequence). This CDR3 region has 11 residues. DNA for the CDR3: TGTGCCTGGAGTTATCTTGATGGCTACACCTTC. This codes for CAWSYLDGYTF. The full variable domain, with the rest looked up from reference TRBV30 and TRBJ1-2, is SQTIHQWPATLVQPVGSPLSLECTVEGTSNPNLYWYRQAAGRGLQLLFYSVGIGQISSEVPQNLSASRPQDRQFILSSKKLLLSDSGFYLCAWSYLDGYTFGSGTRLTVV.

V is TRBV19 and J is TRBJ2-7; TRBD2 matches at 11 bases. This CDR3 is built from 16 residues. V dropped 4 bases and J dropped 0; count of bases not matched to a gene: 5. Per the germline V gene, CDR1 is LNHDA and CDR2 is SQIVND (reference sequence). The CDR3 DNA sequence: TGTGCCAGTAGTAGCCTTACTAGCGGGAGCTCCTACGAGCAGTACTTC. Translated: CASSSLTSGSSYEQYF.

The chain is built from TRBV23-1 and TRBJ1-1; TRBD1 agrees at 8 bases. TRBV23-1 is flagged as an ORF with uncertain function. V lost 8 bases, J lost 4 bases, and 6 bases stayed unmatched. The CDR3 runs 13 residues. The CDR3 loop reads CASLQGAGTEAFF. The CDR3 region has the DNA TGCGCCAGCCTTCAGGGGGCCGGCACTGAAGCTTTCTTT.

J is TRBJ2-7 and V is TRBV9; 10 nucleotides align to TRBD2. This CDR3 is 14 amino acids long. Germline V CDR1 and CDR2: SGDLS, YYNGEE. V lost 3 bases, J lost 4 bases, and 4 bases stayed unmatched. Written as DNA, the CDR3 is TGTGCCAGCAGCGAAGCGGGAGGGCCTTACGAGCAGTACTTC. The encoded protein is CASSEAGGPYEQYF.

V is TRBV5-4 and J is TRBJ2-3, with a tentative D call TRBD1 (6 bases). Trimming pared 2 bases from V and 0 bases from J, leaving 16 bases between. Germline V gene lookup returns CDR1 SGHNT and CDR2 YYREEE (reference sequence). The CDR3 extends over 17 amino acids. In nucleotides, the CDR3 is TGTGCCAGCAGCTTACCACACAGGGCGCTTAGCACAGATACGCAGTATTTT. Translated, it gives CASSLPHRALSTDTQYF.

The chain combines TRBV25-1 with TRBJ1-2; 8 nucleotides agree with TRBD1. CDR3 length: 13 residues. The V gene end was trimmed by 3 bases and the J gene end by 7 bases; junction bases not matched to a gene: 4. Per germline, CDR1 MGHDK and CDR2 SYGVNS. The CDR3 DNA reads as TGTGCCAGCAGTGATGGCAGGGGGCTTGGCTACACCTTC. Its protein is CASSDGRGLGYTF.

The chain carries TRBV7-3 and TRBJ2-2; 13 bases fit TRBD2. The CDR3 has 17 residues. The trim removed 2 bases at V and 5 bases at J, leaving 5 bases unmatched. Germline V gives CDR1 SGHTA, CDR2 FQGTGA. The CDR3 sequence is CASSLQGTSGATGELFF. CDR3 nucleotides: TGTGCCAGCAGCTTACAAGGGACTAGCGGGGCAACCGGGGAGCTGTTTTTT.

This clone appeared a few times. The chain uses TRBV25-1 and TRBJ2-3; 9 positions agree with TRBD2. The CDR3 sequence is 15 residues long. Germline CDR1 MGHDK, CDR2 SYGVNS. V was pared by 4 bases and J by 4 bases, with 6 bases of the junction left unmatched. CDR3 sequence (DNA): TGTGCCAGCAGTGCGGGCGGGAGGGCCGCAGATACGCAGTATTTT. Amino acids: CASSAGGRAADTQYF.

This clone was observed a few times. This rearrangement joins TRBV4-2 to TRBJ1-6; 10 bases line up with TRBD1. Germline CDR1 LGHNA, CDR2 YNFKEQ. Trimming cost V 0 bases and J 10 bases; bases outside gene matches: 6. This CDR3 has 16 residues. The CDR3 loop reads CASSQEPGTGESPLHF. The CDR3 region has the DNA TGTGCCAGCAGCCAAGAACCCGGGACAGGGGAATCACCCCTCCACTTT.

V usage is TRBV5-5 and J usage is TRBJ1-1; D remains unclear. Between the trimmed V and J ends, which lost 0 bases and 4 bases, there was a span of 4 bases. The length of the CDR3 is 12 residues. In germline, CDR1 is SGHKS, CDR2 YYEKEE (reference sequence). The DNA of the CDR3 is TGTGCCAGCAGCTTGGGTAGCACTGAAGCTTTCTTT. Translating it yields CASSLGSTEAFF.

As DNA, the CDR3 is TGTGCCAGCAGCAAAGGGGTGACCACTGCGCAGTACTTC. Translating gives CASSKGVTTAQYF. The rearrangement uses TRBV11-3 and TRBJ2-7; D possibly corresponds to TRBD1 (5 bases). CDR1 SGHNT and CDR2 YENEEA come from the germline V gene. The CDR3 is made up of 13 amino acids. V gave up 5 bases and J gave up 9 bases, with 17 bases separating them.

This clone turned up a few times. The chain couples TRBV9 to TRBJ2-2; D is perhaps TRBD2 (5 bases). V lost 0 bases and J lost 2, with 11 bases in between. The CDR3 is 16 residues long. Germline CDR1 SGDLS, CDR2 YYNGEE. The DNA for the CDR3 is TGTGCCAGCAGCGTAGTAAACAGCGGAAACACCGGGGAGCTGTTTTTT. This gives the protein CASSVVNSGNTGELFF. The whole variable domain, filled in from reference TRBV9 and TRBJ2-2, reads DSGVTQTPKHLITATGQRVTLRCSPRSGDLSVYWYQQSLDQGLQFLIQYYNGEERAKGNILERFSAQQFPDLHSELNLSSLELGDSALYFCASSVVNSGNTGELFFGEGSRLTVL.

The V gene is TRBV2, the J gene TRBJ2-1, with TRBD2 matching 8 bases. In germline, CDR1 is SNHLY, CDR2 FYNNEI. J gave up 4 bases and V 2 bases, and 7 bases lay outside the gene matches. The CDR3 is 16 amino acids. In DNA form, the CDR3 reads TGTGCCAGCAGTGAATGGTTAGCGGGATCTTACAATGAGCAGTTCTTC. Its translation: CASSEWLAGSYNEQFF.

As concerns this clone: Germline and junction disagree at one end, which may indicate a read error. The V and J genes are TRBV15 and TRBJ2-6, with 8 bases lining up with TRBD1. The germline V gene has CDR1 LNHNV and CDR2 YYDKDF (reference sequence). This CDR3 region has 17 residues. The CDR3: CATSPGQVASGADVLTF. CDR3 DNA: TGTGCCACCAGCCCGGGACAGGTCGCCTCTGGGGCCGACGTCCTGACTTTC.

The table lists this clone with a few counts. The chain combines TRBV12-5 with TRBJ1-1; D is unclear. The CDR3 runs to 15 residues. The germline V and J ends were trimmed by 0 bases and 0 bases, with 8 bases remaining between them. The germline V gene encodes CDR1 LGHNT and CDR2 FRNRAP. The chain's CDR3 is CASGLVGSVNTEAFF. The CDR3 DNA reads as TGTGCTAGTGGTTTGGTAGGGAGCGTGAACACTGAAGCTTTCTTT.

By share of the sample, this clone is medium-sized. The genes are TRBV30 and TRBJ2-3, with 14 bases aligning to TRBD2. The CDR3 contains 16 residues. Germline CDR1 is GTSNPN and CDR2 is SVGIG (reference sequence). V dropped 1 base and J dropped 3; count of bases not matched to a gene: 3. The CDR3 protein is CAWSGLAGGSTDTQYF. The CDR3 DNA reads TGTGCCTGGAGTGGACTAGCGGGAGGGTCTACAGATACGCAGTATTTT.

This clone appeared once. V usage is TRBV30 and J usage is TRBJ2-3; TRBD1 might be the D (6 bases). V gave up 4 bases and J gave up 2 bases, with 19 bases separating them. Looked up from germline, CDR1 is GTSNPN and CDR2 is SVGIG (reference sequence). The CDR3 totals 16 residues. For the CDR3, the DNA is TGTGCCTGGAATCGACAGGCGCCTAGATTCACAGATACGCAGTATTTT. This translates into CAWNRQAPRFTDTQYF. The complete variable domain, with remaining parts taken from reference TRBV30 and TRBJ2-3, reads SQTIHQWPATLVQPVGSPLSLECTVEGTSNPNLYWYRQAAGRGLQLLFYSVGIGQISSEVPQNLSASRPQDRQFILSSKKLLLSDSGFYLCAWNRQAPRFTDTQYFGPGTRLTVL.

The V and J genes are TRBV25-1 and TRBJ1-2, with 8 bases identical to TRBD1. V was clipped by 6 bases and J by 3 bases; unmatched bases: 9. There are 15 residues in the CDR3. Germline CDR1 is MGHDK and CDR2 is SYGVNS. CDR3 sequence: CASRPPTGVDYGYTF. The CDR3 DNA is TGTGCCAGCAGACCACCGACAGGGGTCGACTATGGCTACACCTTC.

The CDR3 DNA reads as TGTGCCAGCAGCTTGGACAGCTCCTATAATTCACCCCTCCACTTT. Residues: CASSLDSSYNSPLHF. V usage is TRBV7-3 and J usage is TRBJ1-6; D might be TRBD1 (6 bases). The V gene lost 3 bases and the J gene lost 0 bases, with 6 bases spanning the gap. This CDR3 spans 15 amino acids. Germline CDR1 SGHTA, CDR2 FQGTGA.

This sequence joins TRBV11-2 and TRBJ1-6; possibly TRBD1 for D (5 bases). Germline CDR1 is SGHAT and CDR2 is FQNNGV. The CDR3 has 13 residues. V was pared by 7 bases and J by 7 bases, with 11 bases between. The CDR3 DNA reads as TGTGCCAGCATTGGGGACTTCAATTCACCCCTCCACTTT. Protein: CASIGDFNSPLHF.

This clone came up a few times. The chain is built from TRBV7-3 and TRBJ1-1, with 8 positions matching TRBD1. The CDR3 loop spans 13 amino acids. V lost 4 bases and J lost 5; bases outside the gene matches: 3. Germline V gene lookup returns CDR1 SGHTA and CDR2 FQGTGA. The CDR3 loop is CASSYTGGTEAFF. The CDR3 nucleotides read TGTGCCAGCAGCTATACAGGGGGGACTGAAGCTTTCTTT.

This clone showed up just a few times. The chain joins TRBV2 to TRBJ2-7; 8 bases match TRBD2. Germline CDR1 reads SNHLY; CDR2 reads FYNNEI. V dropped 11 bases and J dropped 2; count of bases not matched to a gene: 11. The CDR3 extends over 14 amino acids. The CDR3 protein is CAGDPGGLPYEQYF. The CDR3 nucleotides read TGTGCCGGGGACCCGGGAGGGCTTCCCTACGAGCAGTACTTC.

The chain uses TRBV27 and TRBJ1-6; D perhaps matches TRBD1 (5 bases). Deletions cut 10 bases from V and 7 bases from J, with 20 bases between. The CDR3 totals 15 residues. Per the germline V gene, CDR1 is MNHEY and CDR2 is SMNVEV (reference sequence). CDR3 sequence: CATRGRAIPNSPLHF. DNA for the CDR3: TGTGCCACCCGGGGGAGGGCCATTCCCAATTCACCCCTCCACTTT.